This T cell receptor beta chain is drawn from a study of T cell responses to AZD1222 COVID-19 vaccine. Trimming pared 1 base from V and 4 bases from J, leaving 8 bases between. Germline V gene data show CDR1 as MDHEN and CDR2 as SYDVKM. CDR3 length: 15 amino acids. Generated by immunoSEQ multiplex PCR, the TCRdb table keeps only in-frame clones and is missing some. The sample contains roughly 160,000 clones, about 90% of which appear only once. The chain recombines TRBV28 with TRBJ2-6, with D unresolved. This receptor was obtained from an adult in good health. Source: peripheral blood, taken on day 0 of AZD1222 vaccination. CDR3 in amino acids: CASSLYVPGANVLTF. The DNA for the CDR3 is TGTGCCAGCAGTTTATACGTACCCGGGGCCAACGTCCTGACTTTC.